Listed here are 7 T cell receptor beta chains from one sample, sequenced in a study of neoadjuvant nivolumab and ipilimumab in lung cancer. The method was immunoSEQ multiplex PCR; TCRdb's version includes in-frame clones alone and lacks a portion of them. Among over 10,000 clones listed, approximately 94% were seen once. The sample consisted of peripheral blood, taken after neoadjuvant nivolumab, alone or with ipilimumab, at or shortly before surgery. These receptors all stem from an adult with non-small cell lung cancer.

V is TRBV14 and J is TRBJ2-1, with 14 bases that match TRBD2. The CDR3 runs to 16 residues. Germline loops: CDR1 SGHDN, CDR2 FVKESK. Losses at the gene ends were 4 bases for V and 6 bases for J; bases not matched to a gene: 5. CDR3 in amino acids: CASSPGTSGSINEQFF. In DNA form, the CDR3 reads TGTGCCAGCAGCCCCGGGACTAGCGGGAGTATCAATGAGCAGTTCTTC.

The V call is TRBV18, the J call TRBJ1-3, with D possibly TRBD1 on 6 matching bases. Trimming left V 2 bases short and J 0 bases short, with 20 bases between. Germline CDR1 and CDR2: KGHSH and LQKENI. This CDR3 is built from 19 residues. The CDR3 is CASSPILFGGQSSGNTIYF. The CDR3 DNA follows: TGTGCCAGCTCACCAATATTATTCGGGGGCCAGAGCTCTGGAAACACCATATATTTT. The entire variable domain, with the rest obtained from reference TRBV18 and TRBJ1-3, is as follows: NAGVMQNPRHLVRRRGQEARLRCSPMKGHSHVYWYRQLPEEGLKFMVYLQKENIIDESGMPKERFSAEFPKEGPSILRIQQVVRGDSAAYFCASSPILFGGQSSGNTIYFGEGSWLTVV.

The chain joins TRBV11-2 to TRBJ2-1, with 8 bases matching TRBD2. This CDR3 has 18 residues. The germline V gene encodes CDR1 SGHAT and CDR2 FQNNGV. V gave up 3 bases and J gave up 0 bases; unmatched junction bases: 10. CDR3 sequence reads: CASSFSLAGLSSYNEQFF. CDR3 nucleotides: TGTGCCAGCAGCTTCAGTCTAGCGGGCCTTAGCTCCTACAATGAGCAGTTCTTC.

The rearrangement joins TRBV5-1 to TRBJ2-5; the D is unclear. V was shortened by 3 bases and J by 5 bases, with 11 bases between the two germline ends. Germline V lookup: CDR1 SGHRS, CDR2 YFSETQ. The CDR3 has 13 residues. The CDR3 region is CASSSNPGETQYF. Here the CDR3 DNA reads TGCGCCAGCAGCTCAAACCCTGGGGAGACCCAGTACTTC.

V usage is TRBV11-2 and J usage is TRBJ1-2, with unresolved D. Between the trimmed V and J ends, which lost 3 bases and 6 bases, there was a span of 5 bases. The CDR3 length is 11 residues. Germline V CDR1 and CDR2: SGHAT, FQNNGV. CDR3 amino acids: CASSFRDGYTF. As DNA, the CDR3 is TGTGCCAGCAGCTTCCGTGATGGCTACACCTTC.

J is TRBJ1-2 and V is TRBV6-6; D may be TRBD1 (5 bases). With 8 bases removed from V and 10 bases from J, the gap between germline ends came to 8 bases. In germline, CDR1 is MNHNY, CDR2 SVGAGI (reference sequence). CDR3 length: 9 amino acids. CDR3 in DNA: TGTGCCAGCGGGGGGGACTACACCTTC. It yields the protein CASGGDYTF.

The chain carries TRBV7-2 and TRBJ1-4; D call uncertain. The germline V and J ends were trimmed by 2 bases and 6 bases, with 7 bases remaining between them. Germline V gene sequence: CDR1 SGHTA, CDR2 FQGNSA. This CDR3 contains 13 residues. Here the CDR3 DNA reads TGTGCCAGCAGCTTACCCGGCGATGAAAAACTGTTTTTT. Protein product: CASSLPGDEKLFF.